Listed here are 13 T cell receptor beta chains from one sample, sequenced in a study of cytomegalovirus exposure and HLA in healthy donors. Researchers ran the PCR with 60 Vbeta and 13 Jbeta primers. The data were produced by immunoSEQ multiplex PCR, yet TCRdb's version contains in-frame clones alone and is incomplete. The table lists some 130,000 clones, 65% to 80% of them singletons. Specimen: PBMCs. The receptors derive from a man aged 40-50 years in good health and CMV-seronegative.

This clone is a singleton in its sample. The CDR3 sequence is CASRQGQGLYEQYF. In DNA form, the CDR3 reads TGTGCCAGCCGCCAGGGACAGGGGCTGTACGAGCAGTACTTC. The chain joins TRBV7-2 to TRBJ2-7, with TRBD1 matching 10 bases. J lost 4 bases, V lost 8 bases, and 8 bases had no gene match. Germline CDR1 is SGHTA and CDR2 is FQGNSA. CDR3 length equals 14 residues.

The CDR3 sequence is CAISEYRASGNSYEQYF. The CDR3 DNA is TGTGCCATCAGTGAGTACCGAGCTAGCGGTAACTCCTACGAGCAGTACTTC. The chain carries TRBV10-3 and TRBJ2-7; TRBD2 matches 7 bases. Germline-derived CDR1 and CDR2 are ENHRY and SYGVKD. The CDR3 has 17 residues. The trim removed 1 base at V and 0 bases at J, leaving 9 bases unmatched.

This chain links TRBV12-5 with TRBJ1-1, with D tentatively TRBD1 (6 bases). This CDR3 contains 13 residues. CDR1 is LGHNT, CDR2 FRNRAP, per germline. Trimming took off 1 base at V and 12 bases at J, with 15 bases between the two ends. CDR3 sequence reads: CASGLEAGASTFF. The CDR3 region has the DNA TGTGCTAGTGGTTTGGAGGCAGGGGCGTCGACTTTCTTT.

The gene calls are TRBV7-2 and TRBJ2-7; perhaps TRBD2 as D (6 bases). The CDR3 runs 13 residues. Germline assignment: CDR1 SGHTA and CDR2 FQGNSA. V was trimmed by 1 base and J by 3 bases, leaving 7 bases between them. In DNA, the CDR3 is TGTGCCAGCAGCTTAGGACTAGACTACGAGCAGTACTTC. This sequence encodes CASSLGLDYEQYF.

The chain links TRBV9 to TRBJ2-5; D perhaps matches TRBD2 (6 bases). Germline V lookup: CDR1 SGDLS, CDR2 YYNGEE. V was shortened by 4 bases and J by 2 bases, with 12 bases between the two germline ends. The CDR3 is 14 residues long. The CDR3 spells CASSLSGGQETQYF. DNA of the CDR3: TGTGCCAGCAGCCTTAGCGGCGGTCAAGAGACCCAGTACTTC.

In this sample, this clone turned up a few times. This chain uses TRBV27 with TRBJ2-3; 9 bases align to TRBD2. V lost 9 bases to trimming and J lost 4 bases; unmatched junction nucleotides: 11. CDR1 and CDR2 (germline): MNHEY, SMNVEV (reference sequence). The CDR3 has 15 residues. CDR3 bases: TGTGCCAGTCGGCGGGGGGGCCGGAGGGCAGATACGCAGTATTTT. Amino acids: CASRRGGRRADTQYF.

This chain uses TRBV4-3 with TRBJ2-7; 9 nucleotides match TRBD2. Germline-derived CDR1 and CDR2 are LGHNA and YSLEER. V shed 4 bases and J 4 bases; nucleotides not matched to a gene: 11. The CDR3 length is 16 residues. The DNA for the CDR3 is TGCGCCAGCAGCCCACAGGGTTCTAGCGGGATATACGAGCAGTACTTC. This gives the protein CASSPQGSSGIYEQYF.

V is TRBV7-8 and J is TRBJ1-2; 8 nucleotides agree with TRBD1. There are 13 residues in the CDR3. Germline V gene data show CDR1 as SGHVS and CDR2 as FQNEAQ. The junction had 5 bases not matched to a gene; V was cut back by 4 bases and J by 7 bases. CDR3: CASSSRQGSGYTF. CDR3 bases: TGTGCCAGCAGCTCTCGACAGGGGAGTGGCTACACCTTC.

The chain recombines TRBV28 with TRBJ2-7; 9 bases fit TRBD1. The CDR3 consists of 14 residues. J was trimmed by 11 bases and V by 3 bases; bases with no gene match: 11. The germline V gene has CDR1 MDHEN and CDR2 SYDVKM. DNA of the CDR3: TGTGCCAGCAGTTTCATGGGACAGGGTGGTTTAAAGTACTTC. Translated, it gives CASSFMGQGGLKYF.

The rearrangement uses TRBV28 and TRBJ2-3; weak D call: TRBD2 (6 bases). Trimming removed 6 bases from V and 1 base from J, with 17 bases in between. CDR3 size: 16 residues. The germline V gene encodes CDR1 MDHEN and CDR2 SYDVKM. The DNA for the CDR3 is TGTGCCAGCAGCCCGGCGGGGACTTCCGGCACAGATACGCAGTATTTT. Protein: CASSPAGTSGTDTQYF.

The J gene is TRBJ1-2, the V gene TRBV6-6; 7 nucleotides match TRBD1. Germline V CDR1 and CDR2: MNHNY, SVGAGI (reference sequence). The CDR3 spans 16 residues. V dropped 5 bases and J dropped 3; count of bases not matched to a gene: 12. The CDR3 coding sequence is TGTGCCAGCAGTCAAACCGGGGACAGCCATTACTATGGCTACACCTTC. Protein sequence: CASSQTGDSHYYGYTF.

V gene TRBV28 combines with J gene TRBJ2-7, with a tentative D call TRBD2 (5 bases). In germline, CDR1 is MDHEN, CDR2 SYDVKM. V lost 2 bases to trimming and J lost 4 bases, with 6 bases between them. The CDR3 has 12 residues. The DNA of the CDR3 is TGTGCCAGCAGTTTACGGGGATACGAGCAGTACTTC. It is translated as CASSLRGYEQYF.

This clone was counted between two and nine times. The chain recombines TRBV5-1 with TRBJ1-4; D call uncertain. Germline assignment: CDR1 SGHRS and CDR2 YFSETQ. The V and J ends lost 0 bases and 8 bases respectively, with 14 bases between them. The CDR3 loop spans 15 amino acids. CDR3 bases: TGCGCCAGCAGCTTGGCCGGGGATAACCGGGAAAAACTGTTTTTT. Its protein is CASSLAGDNREKLFF.